Detailed here is one TCR beta chain. The trim removed 1 base at V and 4 bases at J, leaving 16 bases unmatched. CDR3 size: 19 residues. Germline V gene data show CDR1 as LNHDA and CDR2 as SQIVND (reference sequence). This table comes from immunoSEQ multiplex PCR, and its TCRdb copy is limited to in-frame clones, with some not included. The sample includes some 250,000 clones, about 80% of them seen just once. The sample is drawn from a study of blood T cell repertoires in COVID-19. The sample taken for sequencing was peripheral blood. This receptor was obtained from an elderly woman with acute or convalescent COVID-19. The V and J genes are TRBV19 and TRBJ1-5, with 7 bases identical to TRBD1. The CDR3 bases are TGTGCCAGTAGTATAGGAGGGGGCGCGGGGGGCTTAAGGAATCAGCCCCAGCATTTT. Translating gives CASSIGGGAGGLRNQPQHF.